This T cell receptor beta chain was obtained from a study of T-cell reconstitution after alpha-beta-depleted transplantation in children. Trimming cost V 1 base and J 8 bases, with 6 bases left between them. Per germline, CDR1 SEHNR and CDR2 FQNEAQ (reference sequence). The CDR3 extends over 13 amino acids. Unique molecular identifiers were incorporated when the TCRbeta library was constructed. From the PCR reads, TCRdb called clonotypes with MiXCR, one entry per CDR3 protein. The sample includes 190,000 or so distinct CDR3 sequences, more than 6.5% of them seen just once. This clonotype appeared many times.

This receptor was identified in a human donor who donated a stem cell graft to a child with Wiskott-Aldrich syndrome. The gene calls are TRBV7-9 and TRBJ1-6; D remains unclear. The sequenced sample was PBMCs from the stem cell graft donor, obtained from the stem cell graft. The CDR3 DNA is TGTGCCAGCAGCTTAGGGCGGGATTCACCCCTCCACTTT. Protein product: CASSLGRDSPLHF. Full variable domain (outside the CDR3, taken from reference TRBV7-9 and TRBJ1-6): DTGVSQNPRHKITKRGQNVTFRCDPISEHNRLYWYRQTLGQGPEFLTYFQNEAQLEKSRLLSDRFSAERPKGSFSTLEIQRTEQGDSAMYLCASSLGRDSPLHFGNGTRLTVT.